Listed below are T cell receptor beta chains from one sample, sequenced in a study of persistence of HIV-infected CD4 T cells. Profiling relied on immunoSEQ multiplex PCR, and the TCRdb table lists in-frame clones only, not all of them. The sample lists 35,000 to 55,000 clones, more than 80% occurring once. Their specific antigens are unknown. Here the sequenced sample was CD4+ T cells sorted from PBMCs after roughly 18-hour stimulation, taken from a patient who received antiretroviral therapy. The receptor set was obtained from an adult man with HIV who was CMV-seropositive. Each CDR3 is given with its conserved first and last residue. Rows give clone size only sometimes, using once, few, many, or a class for an expanded clone.

v_call clone_size cdr3_aa
TRBV5-5 NA CASNPGTPYLGDEQFF
TRBV28 NA CASSLGTRYTEAFF
TRBV3-1/TRBV3-2 once CASSQDGPDYEQYF
TRBV2 NA CASRPLGDEAFF
TRBV11-2 NA CASSRDRGRAFF
TRBV11-2 NA CASSSGVWAAGYTF
TRBV28 NA CASSSSGPIYGYTF
TRBV5-4 NA CASSFRTSASTDTQYF
TRBV10-1 NA CASGPDSYEQYF
TRBV4-2 NA CASSQEGKGSPLHF
TRBV6-6 NA CASSRGTITGEGRYEQYF
TRBV10-3 NA CAVTPGVGTYEQYF
TRBV18 NA CASSLPNVGRDTDTQYF
TRBV6-5 NA CASSRRSGAGNTIYF
TRBV29-1 NA CSVDFRGSGYGYTF
TRBV27 NA CASSPQSHPTAYEQYF
TRBV19 NA CASSLIQGGNQPQHF
TRBV6-5 NA CASSYRGAGIYEQYF
TRBV6-5 NA CASRKGAGGTYEQYF
TRBV3-1/TRBV3-2 NA CASSQGTSIPDTQYF
TRBV19 NA CASSIETNHEQYF
TRBV18 NA CASSPRELVETQYF
TRBV7-3 NA CASSPRQGDGYTF
TRBV19 NA CASSARTGGQSNQPQHF
TRBV27 once CASSPIQGQSNSPLHF
TRBV10-3 NA CAISGASSGGSYEQYF
TRBV9 NA CASSVSGQGGFEQYF
TRBV7-9 NA CASSGQGRRTEAFF
TRBV4-1 NA CASSQESPGSGNTIYF
TRBV6-5 NA CASLGGNVGYGYTF
TRBV27 once CASSSGLAGDPYEQYF
TRBV2 few CASSSLPNTEAFF
TRBV6-1 NA CASSDYRGLNQPQHF
TRBV14 NA CASSQEGAGTQYF
TRBV19 NA CASSIEGGEAGELFF
TRBV5-8 once CASSSGQGAVTGELFF
TRBV2 once CASSKDSTNTGELFF
TRBV9 NA CASPEPKVNTEAFF
TRBV28 NA CASTGTGNSPLHF
TRBV24-1 NA CATSDGGTSLNTGELFF
TRBV5-4 NA CASSSSDRSNTGELFF
TRBV5-1 NA CASSFQWGTEAFF
TRBV19 NA CASSTAATNLNEKLFF
TRBV10-1 NA CASSEGRKTHSGKQFF
TRBV24-1 NA CATSDTPGTRQYF
TRBV5-4 NA CASSSYRGRGTEAFF
TRBV28 few CASSLSTFGNTIYF
TRBV18 once CASSFGQGAGEKLFF
TRBV20-1 NA CSASNSVANEKLFF